Listed below are T cell receptor beta chains from one sample, sequenced in a study of T cell responses to AZD1222 COVID-19 vaccine. TCRdb's copy holds only in-frame clones and misses some; the assay was immunoSEQ multiplex PCR. The sample records tens of thousands of clones, 88% being singletons. Material: peripheral blood, obtained on day 0 of MenACWY control vaccination. These receptor sequences come from an adult in good health. CDR3s include the opening cysteine and the closing phenylalanine or tryptophan. D genes are given only for firm matches. Clone size is shown for a subset of rows, as once, few, many or a class of expanded clone.

cdr3_aa	cdr3_nt	clone_size	j_call	v_call	cdr3_length	d_call
CASSRDSYNEQFF	TGTGCCAGCAGCAGGGACAGTTACAATGAGCAGTTCTTC	.	TRBJ2-1	TRBV7-3	13	TRBD1
CASSLSGSSGANVLTF	TGCGCCAGCAGCTTGAGCGGGAGCTCTGGGGCCAACGTCCTGACTTTC	few	TRBJ2-6	TRBV5-1	16	TRBD2
CASSLAGTSYEQYF	TGCGCCAGCAGCTTGGCAGGGACCTCCTACGAGCAGTACTTC	.	TRBJ2-7	TRBV5-1	14	.
CASSRPGEAFF	TGTGCCAGCAGCCGCCCGGGGGAAGCTTTCTTT	.	TRBJ1-1	TRBV3-1/TRBV3-2	11	.
CAWSQGVRGNTIYF	TGTGCCTGGTCCCAGGGGGTTAGGGGAAACACCATATATTTT	.	TRBJ1-3	TRBV30	14	TRBD1
CATSSTSGTAVFGTQYF	TGTGCCACCAGCAGCACCTCCGGGACAGCCGTCTTCGGGACCCAGTACTTC	.	TRBJ2-5	TRBV15	17	TRBD1
CASSLRQGEGGNTIYF	TGTGCCAGCAGCCTCAGACAGGGCGAGGGGGGGAACACCATATATTTT	.	TRBJ1-3	TRBV7-2	16	TRBD1
CASNREGNSPLHF	TGTGCCAGTAACAGGGAGGGAAATTCACCCCTCCACTTT	.	TRBJ1-6	TRBV19	13	.
CASSFSSSYEQYF	TGTGCCAGCAGTTTTTCCAGTTCCTACGAGCAGTACTTC	.	TRBJ2-7	TRBV12-3/TRBV12-4	13	.
CASSLGRGTANYGYTF	TGTGCCAGCAGCTTAGGTAGAGGGACAGCTAACTATGGCTACACCTTC	.	TRBJ1-2	TRBV7-2	16	TRBD1
CASSVAVGGETQYF	TGTGCCAGCAGCGTAGCTGTGGGCGGGGAGACCCAGTACTTC	.	TRBJ2-5	TRBV9	14	.
CASSDSPGQGRNEQFF	TGTGCCAGCAGTGACTCGCCGGGACAGGGTAGGAATGAGCAGTTCTTC	.	TRBJ2-1	TRBV6-4	16	TRBD1
CAIRQDRGPGELFF	TGTGCCATCAGGCAGGACAGGGGGCCCGGGGAGCTGTTTTTT	few	TRBJ2-2	TRBV10-3	14	TRBD1
CATSVSGTSLRELFF	TGTGCCACCAGTGTCTCCGGGACGTCCTTAAGGGAGCTGTTTTTT	.	TRBJ2-2	TRBV24-1	15	.
CASSQVGKSYEQYF	TGCGCCAGCAGCCAAGTGGGGAAGTCCTACGAGCAGTACTTC	once	TRBJ2-7	TRBV4-3	14	.
CASSFESNSNQPQHF	TGTGCCAGCAGCTTCGAGTCGAATAGCAATCAGCCCCAGCATTTT	.	TRBJ1-5	TRBV7-8	15	.
CASSSGFEQFF	TGTGCCAGCAGTTCGGGTTTCGAGCAGTTCTTC	.	TRBJ2-1	TRBV6-5	11	.
CASSYSQTQYF	TGTGCCAGCAGTTACAGCCAGACCCAGTACTTC	.	TRBJ2-5	TRBV6-2/TRBV6-3	11	.
CASSRGAGDTQYF	TGTGCCAGCAGTAGGGGGGCGGGAGATACGCAGTATTTT	.	TRBJ2-3	TRBV6-2/TRBV6-3	13	.
CASRKDRLSNQPQHF	TGTGCCAGTAGGAAGGACAGGCTTAGCAATCAGCCCCAGCATTTT	.	TRBJ1-5	TRBV19	15	TRBD1